This entry describes one T cell receptor (beta chain). Its antigen is unknown. Within one base of it there is no much larger clone, and no base qualities were kept. Measured from the cysteine to the phenylalanine, the CDR3 is 17 residues long. Only the CDR3 portion is preserved as DNA: 51 bases, with reading frame beginning at the first base. Sequences SGHNT (CDR1) and YENEEA (CDR2) are obtained from the germline V gene. V lost 1 base and J lost 10 bases, and the count of bases not matched to a germline gene is 11. A control cohort of approximately 10 patients who had been given myeloablative marrow transplants with methotrexate plus a calcineurin inhibitor was sampled 1 year after transplant. Peripheral blood and bone marrow mononuclear cells were isolated by Ficoll-Hypaque density centrifugation and were cryopreserved. Genomic DNA was the input for TRB sequencing, which was run either with the immunoSEQ assay at survey resolution or with the hsTCRB kit. From the authors' description of their analysis: Initial read processing used immunoSEQ software, and repertoire analyses used the LymphoSeq R package. Clonality was calculated as 1 minus normalized Shannon entropy, and the Gini coefficient was also calculated for each TRB dataset. Phenotypes of unsorted samples were inferred by mapping TRB sequences from sorted subsets of the recipient or donor onto the same recipient's unsorted samples. The clones in this table, taken by TCRdb from immuneACCESS, are in-frame only. Not every clone is retained; where verified, under half of the shortfall comes from an unresolved V gene, and the cause of the rest is unknown. The D gene and trimming were derived from the DNA, and the V and J assignments and clone size from that table. This sample is represented by over 10,000 clones; around 81% of them were singletons. The biggest ten clones account for about 3.5% of the sample.

The data are from a study of T cells after posttransplantation cyclophosphamide listed by TCRdb under 2016. Describing the broader study: Using TRB sequencing, the study followed how the T cell repertoire reconstituted after myeloablative bone marrow transplantation in which posttransplantation cyclophosphamide served as GVHD prophylaxis. Samples from some 33 PTCy-treated patients and approximately 16 related bone marrow donors of those patients were subjected to antigen receptor sequencing. Blood from all 35 or so PTCy patients who had 1-year posttransplant specimens underwent TRB sequencing. In 3 patients, TRB sequencing was also performed on up to 3 more blood samples taken 2 to 5.2 years after transplant, and in 4 patients, pretransplant blood was also TRB-sequenced. TRA and TRB clonality were tightly correlated in 9 or 10 samples, so subsequent TCR analyses focused on TRB only. Public TRB sequences were queried against a database of over 3,000 sequences associated with responses to pathogens, tumor antigens, self-antigens and alloantigens.

The paper as a whole reports these results and caveats: At 1-2 months, donor-recipient similarity was low but rose over the first year, and the later blood repertoires were often dominated by donor CD8+ memory clones. Across around 40 patients, TRB clonality was highly associated with recipient CMV seropositivity and CMV reactivation, and diversity in PTCy patients was similar to diversity in CNI/methotrexate controls. The TRB repertoires of T cells infiltrating skin or GI tract showed only limited overlap with the TRB repertoires of T cells in blood.

Sequences were derived from PBMCs, sampled 350 to 400 days after allogeneic stem cell transplant with calcineurin inhibitor and methotrexate. The TCR originated in a male patient aged 30 to 39 who received an allogeneic stem cell transplant from an unrelated donor, was CMV-positive, and had acute GVHD only. After a transplant, some T cells may be the graft donor's own cells. The rearranged chain carries TRBV11-3 and TRBJ1-6, and 9 junctional nucleotides match TRBD1. The bases are TGTGCCAGCAGCTTAGGAACAAAGGGACAGGGCGTCTCACCCCTCCACTTT. It translates as CASSLGTKGQGVSPLHF.